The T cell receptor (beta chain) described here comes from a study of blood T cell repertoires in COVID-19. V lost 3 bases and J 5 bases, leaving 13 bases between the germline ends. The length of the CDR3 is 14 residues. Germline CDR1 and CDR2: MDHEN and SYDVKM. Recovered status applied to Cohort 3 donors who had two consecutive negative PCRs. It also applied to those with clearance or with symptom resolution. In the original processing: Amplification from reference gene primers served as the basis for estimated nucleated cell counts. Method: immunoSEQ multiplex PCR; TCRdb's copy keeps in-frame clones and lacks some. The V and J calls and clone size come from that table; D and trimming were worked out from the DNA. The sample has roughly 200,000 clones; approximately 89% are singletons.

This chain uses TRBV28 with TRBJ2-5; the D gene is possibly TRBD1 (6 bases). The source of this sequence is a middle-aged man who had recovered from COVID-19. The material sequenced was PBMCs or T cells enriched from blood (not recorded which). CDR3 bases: TGTGCCAGCAGTTTGGGCAGGGGATATGAGACCCAGTACTTC. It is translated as CASSLGRGYETQYF.